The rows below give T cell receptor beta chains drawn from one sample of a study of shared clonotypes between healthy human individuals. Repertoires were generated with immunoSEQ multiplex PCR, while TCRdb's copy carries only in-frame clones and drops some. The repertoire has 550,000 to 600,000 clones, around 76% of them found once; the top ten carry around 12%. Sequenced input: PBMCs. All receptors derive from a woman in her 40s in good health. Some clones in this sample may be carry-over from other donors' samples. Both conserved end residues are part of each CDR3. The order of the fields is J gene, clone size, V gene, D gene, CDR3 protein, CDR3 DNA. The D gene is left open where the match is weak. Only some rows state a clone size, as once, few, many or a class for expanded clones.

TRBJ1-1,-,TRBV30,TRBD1,CARRGTGNTEAFF,TGTGCTCGACGCGGGACAGGAAACACTGAAGCTTTCTTT
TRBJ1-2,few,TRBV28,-,CASSRWGGYGYTF,TGTGCCAGCTCCCGGTGGGGCGGCTATGGCTACACCTTC
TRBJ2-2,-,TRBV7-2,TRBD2,CASSLLAGVSTGELFF,TGTGCCAGCAGCTTACTCGCGGGAGTTTCTACCGGGGAGCTGTTTTTT
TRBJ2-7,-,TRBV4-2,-,CASSPTWDSEEQYF,TGTGCCAGCAGCCCTACTTGGGACTCGGAGGAGCAGTACTTC
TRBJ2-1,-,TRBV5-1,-,CASSVSTSYNEQFF,TGCGCCAGCAGTGTCTCAACGAGCTACAATGAGCAGTTCTTC
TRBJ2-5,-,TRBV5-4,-,CASSLVGAETQYF,TGTGCCAGCAGCTTGGTTGGGGCGGAGACCCAGTACTTC
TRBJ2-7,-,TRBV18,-,CASSRDRSLRGYEQYF,TGTGCCAGCTCACGGGACAGATCTTTGCGGGGATACGAGCAGTACTTC
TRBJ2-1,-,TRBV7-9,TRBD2,CASTQAGAYNEQFF,TGTGCCAGCACCCAAGCGGGAGCCTACAATGAGCAGTTCTTC
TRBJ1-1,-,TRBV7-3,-,CASSSQGGGTEAFF,TGTGCCAGCAGCTCGCAGGGCGGAGGGACTGAAGCTTTCTTT
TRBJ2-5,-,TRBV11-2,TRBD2,CASSAALGLGGETQYF,TGTGCCAGCAGCGCAGCCCTTGGACTAGGAGGAGAGACCCAGTACTTC
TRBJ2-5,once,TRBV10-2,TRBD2,CASSPGLAGVGETQYF,TGCGCCAGCAGCCCCGGCTTAGCGGGAGTTGGGGAGACCCAGTACTTC
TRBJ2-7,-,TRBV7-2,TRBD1,CASRARTGDSYEQYF,TGTGCCAGCAGAGCCAGGACAGGGGACTCCTACGAGCAGTACTTC
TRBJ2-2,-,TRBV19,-,CASSIVSGANTGELFF,TGTGCCAGTAGTATAGTTAGCGGAGCGAACACCGGGGAGCTGTTTTTT
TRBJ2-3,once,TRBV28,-,CASSFGQLPTDTQYF,TGTGCCAGCAGCTTTGGACAGTTACCCACAGATACGCAGTATTTT
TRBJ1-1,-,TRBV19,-,CASSIYRGSYTEAFF,TGTGCCAGTAGTATTTATAGGGGGTCGTACACTGAAGCTTTCTTT
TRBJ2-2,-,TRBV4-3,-,CASSQGRNTGELFF,TGCGCCAGCAGCCAGGGTCGGAACACCGGGGAGCTGTTTTTT
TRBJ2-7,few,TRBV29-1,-,CSVGTDPYYEQYF,TGCAGCGTAGGGACCGATCCGTACTACGAGCAGTACTTC
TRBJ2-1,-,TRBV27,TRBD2,CASSGKVGLAAGEQFF,TGTGCCAGCAGTGGTAAGGTCGGACTAGCCGCCGGTGAGCAGTTCTTC
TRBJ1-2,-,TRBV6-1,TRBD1,CASSASGQLYYGYTF,TGTGCCAGCAGTGCGTCGGGACAGTTATACTATGGCTACACCTTC
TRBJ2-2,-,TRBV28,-,CASTPEGWTANTGELFF,TGTGCCAGCACCCCAGAAGGTTGGACAGCAAACACCGGGGAGCTGTTTTTT
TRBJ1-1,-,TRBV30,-,CAWSGGVGAFF,TGTGCCTGGAGTGGAGGGGTCGGGGCTTTCTTT
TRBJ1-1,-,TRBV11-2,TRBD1,CASSGITQGARIGAFF,TGTGCCAGCAGCGGTATTACTCAGGGGGCGCGGATCGGGGCTTTCTTT
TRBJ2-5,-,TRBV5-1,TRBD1,CASHKRDRGSQETQYF,TGCGCCAGCCATAAAAGGGACAGGGGATCCCAAGAGACCCAGTACTTC
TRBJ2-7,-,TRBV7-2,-,CASSTQTGQYEQYF,TGTGCCAGCAGCACACAGACAGGACAGTACGAGCAGTACTTC
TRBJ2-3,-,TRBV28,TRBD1,CASSATGGWGTDTQYF,TGTGCCAGCAGTGCCACAGGGGGATGGGGCACAGATACGCAGTATTTT
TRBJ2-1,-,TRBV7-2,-,CASSLAVLRNNEQFF,TGTGCCAGCAGCTTAGCCGTTTTGCGGAACAATGAGCAGTTCTTC
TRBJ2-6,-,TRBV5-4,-,CASSQDPFSGANVLTF,TGTGCCAGCAGCCAGGACCCCTTCTCTGGGGCCAACGTCCTGACTTTC
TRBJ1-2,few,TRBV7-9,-,CASSLAGASHGYTF,TGTGCCAGCAGCTTAGCAGGGGCCAGTCATGGCTACACCTTC
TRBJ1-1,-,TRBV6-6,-,CASSNRRGPRNTEAFF,TGTGCCAGCAGTAACCGCAGGGGCCCCCGCAACACTGAAGCTTTCTTT
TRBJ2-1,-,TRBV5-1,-,CASSLEGGVLGEQFF,TGCGCCAGCAGCTTGGAGGGCGGGGTCCTGGGTGAGCAGTTCTTC
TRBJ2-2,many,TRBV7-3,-,CASSLASGQSGELFF,TGTGCCAGCAGCTTAGCGTCAGGGCAGAGCGGGGAGCTGTTTTTT
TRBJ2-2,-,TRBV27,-,CASSRDFTLFGELFF,TGTGCCAGCAGCCGGGACTTCACACTATTCGGGGAGCTGTTTTTT
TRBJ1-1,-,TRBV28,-,CASLGPYDTEAFF,TGTGCCAGCCTGGGACCCTACGATACTGAAGCTTTCTTT
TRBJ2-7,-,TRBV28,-,CASRGASEAYEQYF,TGTGCCAGCAGGGGGGCCTCGGAGGCATACGAGCAGTACTTC
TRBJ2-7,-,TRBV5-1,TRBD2,CASSLTPFGSGAYEQYF,TGCGCCAGCAGCTTGACCCCCTTTGGTAGCGGGGCCTACGAGCAGTACTTC
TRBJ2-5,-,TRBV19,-,CASTDRSGETQYF,TGTGCCAGTACCGACAGGTCTGGAGAGACCCAGTACTTC
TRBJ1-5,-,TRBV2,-,CASAWGDPRSNQPQHF,TGTGCCAGCGCCTGGGGGGACCCACGAAGCAATCAGCCCCAGCATTTT
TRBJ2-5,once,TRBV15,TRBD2,CATSRDLVAGVETQYF,TGTGCCACCAGCAGAGATCTTGTAGCGGGAGTTGAGACCCAGTACTTC
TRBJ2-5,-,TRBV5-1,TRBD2,CASSPPGLAGGETQYF,TGCGCCAGCAGCCCCCCGGGACTAGCGGGAGGTGAGACCCAGTACTTC
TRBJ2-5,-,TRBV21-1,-,CASRAGGAQETQYF,TGTGCCAGCAGGGCGGGAGGGGCCCAAGAGACCCAGTACTTC
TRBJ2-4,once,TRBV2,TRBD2,CASLAGAAKNIQYF,TGTGCCAGCCTTGCGGGAGCAGCCAAAAACATTCAGTACTTC
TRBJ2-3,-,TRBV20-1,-,CSGATDTQYF,TGCAGTGGCGCTACAGATACGCAGTATTTT
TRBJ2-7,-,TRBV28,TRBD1,CASSTGSGQLSSYEQYF,TGTGCCAGCAGTACGGGATCGGGACAGCTCAGCTCCTACGAGCAGTACTTC
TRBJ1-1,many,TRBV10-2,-,CASRDSSTEAFF,TGCGCCAGCAGGGACAGTAGCACTGAAGCTTTCTTT
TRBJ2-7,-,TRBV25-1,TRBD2,CASSGAGGLYEQYF,TGTGCCAGCAGTGGAGCGGGAGGACTCTACGAGCAGTACTTC
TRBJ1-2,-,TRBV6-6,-,CASSPGRDYGYTF,TGTGCCAGCAGCCCGGGGCGGGACTATGGCTACACCTTC
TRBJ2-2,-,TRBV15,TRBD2,CATQQGGGLAGGPGTGELFF,TGTGCCACCCAACAGGGGGGAGGACTAGCGGGAGGGCCGGGCACCGGGGAGCTGTTTTTT
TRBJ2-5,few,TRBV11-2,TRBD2,CASSLGRILAEETQYF,TGTGCCAGCAGCTTAGGCCGTATCCTAGCGGAAGAGACCCAGTACTTC
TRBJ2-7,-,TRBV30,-,CAWSTLGGYEQYF,TGTGCCTGGAGTACCCTAGGAGGTTACGAGCAGTACTTC
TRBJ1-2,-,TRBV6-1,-,CASSEQGTFYGYTF,TGTGCCAGCAGTGAACAGGGGACTTTCTATGGCTACACCTTC
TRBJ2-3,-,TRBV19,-,CASSWWLPTDTQYF,TGTGCCAGCTCCTGGTGGCTGCCCACAGATACGCAGTATTTT
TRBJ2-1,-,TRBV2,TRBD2,CASRSTSGSFDEQFF,TGTGCCAGCAGATCGACTAGCGGGAGTTTTGATGAGCAGTTCTTC
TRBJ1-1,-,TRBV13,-,CASSLRPPNDRRNTEAFF,TGTGCCAGCAGCTTACGTCCCCCCAATGACAGGAGGAACACTGAAGCTTTCTTT
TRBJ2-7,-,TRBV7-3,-,CASGKGDIAYEQYF,TGTGCCAGCGGGAAAGGGGACATAGCCTACGAGCAGTACTTC
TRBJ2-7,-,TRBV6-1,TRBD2,CASRMGGIGEQYF,TGTGCCAGCCGGATGGGGGGGATAGGCGAGCAGTACTTC